This T cell receptor (beta chain) originates from a study of long-term antiretroviral therapy in people with HIV. Each donor provided at least one pre-ART PBMC sample and at least two post-ART PBMC samples. The CDR3 runs to 16 residues. Between the trimmed V and J ends, which lost 3 bases and 0 bases, there was a span of 14 bases. Germline CDR1 and CDR2: SGHAT and FQNNGV. Sequencing relied on immunoSEQ assay v3.0, run at survey level. Sequencing set out to capture about 40,000-50,000 T-cell genomes per sample. Libraries were prepared by immunoSEQ multiplex PCR; TCRdb keeps only in-frame clonotypes and omits some of them. The data contain over 25,000 clones, about 82% of them seen just once; the ten biggest clones take up about 5%.

V and J are TRBV11-2 and TRBJ1-1; D is ambiguous. This TCR was recovered from a woman in her thirties with HIV. Sample: unsorted PBMCs, taken 0.8 years after starting antiretroviral therapy. CDR3 amino acids: CASSFPRHKLNTEAFF. The CDR3, as DNA: TGTGCCAGCAGCTTTCCAAGGCATAAATTGAACACTGAAGCTTTCTTT.